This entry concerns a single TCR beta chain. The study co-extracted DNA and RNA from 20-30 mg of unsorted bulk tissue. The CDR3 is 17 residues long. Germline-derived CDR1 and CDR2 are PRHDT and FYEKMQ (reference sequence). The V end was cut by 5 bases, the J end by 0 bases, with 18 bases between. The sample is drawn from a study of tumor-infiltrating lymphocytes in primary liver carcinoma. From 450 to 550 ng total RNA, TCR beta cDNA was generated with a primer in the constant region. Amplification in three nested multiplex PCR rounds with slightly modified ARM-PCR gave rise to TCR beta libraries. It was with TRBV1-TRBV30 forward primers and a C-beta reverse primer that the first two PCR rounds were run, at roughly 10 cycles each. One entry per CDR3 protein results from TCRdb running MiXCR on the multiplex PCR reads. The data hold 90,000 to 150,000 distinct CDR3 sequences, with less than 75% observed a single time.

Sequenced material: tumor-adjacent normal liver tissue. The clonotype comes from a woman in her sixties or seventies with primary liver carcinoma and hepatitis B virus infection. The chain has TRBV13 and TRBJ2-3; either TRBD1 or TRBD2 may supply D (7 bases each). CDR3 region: CASSLRGGGRSTDTQYF. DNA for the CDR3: TGTGCCAGCAGCCTCAGGGGGGGTGGGAGAAGCACAGATACGCAGTATTTT.